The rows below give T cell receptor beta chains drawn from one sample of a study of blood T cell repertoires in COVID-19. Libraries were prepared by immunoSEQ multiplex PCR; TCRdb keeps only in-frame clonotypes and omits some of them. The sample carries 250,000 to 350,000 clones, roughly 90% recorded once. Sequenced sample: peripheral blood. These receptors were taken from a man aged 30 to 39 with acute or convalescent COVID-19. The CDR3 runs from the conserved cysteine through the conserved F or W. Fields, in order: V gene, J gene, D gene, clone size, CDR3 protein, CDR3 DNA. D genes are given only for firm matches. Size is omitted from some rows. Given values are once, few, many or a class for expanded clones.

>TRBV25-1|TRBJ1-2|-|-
CASSERSDGYTF
TGTGCCAGCAGTGAACGGTCCGATGGCTACACCTTC
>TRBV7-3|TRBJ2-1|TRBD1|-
CASSLTGQAEQFF
TGTGCCAGCAGCTTGACAGGGCAAGCAGAGCAGTTCTTC
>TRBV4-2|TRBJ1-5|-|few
CASSQQDYSNQPQHF
TGTGCCAGCAGCCAACAGGATTATAGCAATCAGCCCCAGCATTTT
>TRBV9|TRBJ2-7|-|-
CASSPRSTDSFPYEQYF
TGTGCCAGCAGCCCCCGTTCGACAGACAGCTTCCCCTACGAGCAGTACTTC
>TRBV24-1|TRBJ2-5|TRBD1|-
CATSDPGQGETQYF
TGTGCCACCAGTGACCCCGGACAGGGGGAGACCCAGTACTTC
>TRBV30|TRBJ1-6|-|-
CAWSVQGNGSPLHF
TGTGCCTGGAGTGTCCAGGGCAACGGATCACCCCTCCACTTT
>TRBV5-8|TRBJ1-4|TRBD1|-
CASSLGQGGIRTNEKLFF
TGTGCCAGCAGCCTAGGACAGGGGGGAATTAGAACTAATGAAAAACTGTTTTTT
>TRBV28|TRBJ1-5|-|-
CASSLSYKPQHF
TGTGCCAGCAGTTTATCATACAAGCCCCAGCATTTT
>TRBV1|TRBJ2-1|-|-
CTSSIAGGVNEQFF
TGCACCAGCAGTATAGCGGGGGGGGTGAATGAGCAGTTCTTC
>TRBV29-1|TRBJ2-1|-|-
CSVSLAPSSYNEQFF
TGCAGCGTCTCGCTAGCGCCGAGCTCCTACAATGAGCAGTTCTTC
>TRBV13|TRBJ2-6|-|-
CASSSVRGISLSGANVLTF
TGTGCCAGCAGCTCCGTCAGGGGAATCTCTCTCTCGGGGGCCAACGTCCTGACTTTC
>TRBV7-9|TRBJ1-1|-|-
CASSLDTMNTEAFF
TGTGCCAGCAGCTTAGACACTATGAACACTGAAGCTTTCTTT
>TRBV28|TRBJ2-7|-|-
CASSPWGGGGFVSYEQYF
TGTGCCAGCAGTCCCTGGGGGGGAGGGGGTTTTGTGTCCTACGAGCAGTACTTC
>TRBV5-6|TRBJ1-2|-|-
CASSFLQLLLDGYTF
TGTGCCAGCAGCTTTCTACAGTTGTTGTTGGATGGCTACACCTTC
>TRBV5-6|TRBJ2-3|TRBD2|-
CASSTRTSGRPNTQYF
TGTGCCAGCAGCACTCGGACTAGCGGGAGACCAAATACGCAGTATTTT
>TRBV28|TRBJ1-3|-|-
CASSLASSGNTIYF
TGTGCCAGCAGTTTAGCTTCCAGTGGAAACACCATATATTTT
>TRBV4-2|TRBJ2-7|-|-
CASSQGGHPSYEQYF
TGTGCCAGCAGCCAAGGGGGGCACCCCTCCTACGAGCAGTACTTC
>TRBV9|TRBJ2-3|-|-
CASSVSTERDTQYF
TGTGCCAGCAGCGTATCGACGGAGCGAGATACGCAGTATTTT
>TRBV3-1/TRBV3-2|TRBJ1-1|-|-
CASSASPRLTGSPLGEAFF
TGTGCCAGCAGCGCTTCACCCCGTTTAACAGGGAGTCCATTGGGTGAAGCTTTCTTT
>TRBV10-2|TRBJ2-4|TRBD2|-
CASQIPGGLNIQYF
TGCGCCAGTCAGATACCGGGGGGACTAAACATTCAGTACTTC
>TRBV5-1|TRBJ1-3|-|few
CASSLGGTGNTIYF
TGCGCCAGCAGCTTGGGAGGGACTGGAAACACCATATATTTT
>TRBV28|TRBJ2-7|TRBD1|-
CASFPTGTGNLGEQYF
TGTGCCAGCTTTCCGACCGGGACAGGGAATCTTGGCGAGCAGTACTTC
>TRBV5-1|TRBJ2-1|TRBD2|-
CASSFRRLATETGEQFF
TGCGCCAGCAGCTTCAGAAGACTAGCCACTGAGACGGGTGAGCAGTTCTTC
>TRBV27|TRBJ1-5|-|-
CASSLEGRVNQPQHF
TGTGCCAGCAGTTTAGAAGGCAGGGTCAATCAGCCCCAGCATTTT
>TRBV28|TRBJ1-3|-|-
CASRGDTIYF
TGTGCCAGCCGCGGAGACACCATATATTTT
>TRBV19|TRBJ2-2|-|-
CASSYVGGTGELFF
TGTGCCAGTAGCTACGTAGGGGGCACCGGGGAGCTGTTTTTT
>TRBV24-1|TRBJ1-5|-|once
CATSDYRVFGPQHF
TGTGCCACCAGTGATTACAGGGTATTTGGGCCCCAGCATTTT
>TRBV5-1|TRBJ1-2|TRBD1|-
CASSLDRGANGYTF
TGCGCCAGCAGCTTGGACAGGGGAGCTAATGGCTACACCTTC
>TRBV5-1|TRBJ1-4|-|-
CASSRGAANEKLFF
TGCGCCAGCAGCCGGGGGGCGGCTAATGAAAAACTGTTTTTT
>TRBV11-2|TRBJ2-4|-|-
CASSRQLAKNIQYF
TGTGCCAGCAGCCGACAGCTAGCCAAAAACATTCAGTACTTC
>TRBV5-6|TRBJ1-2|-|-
CASSSGLRDYGYTF
TGTGCCAGCAGTTCGGGACTCCGGGATTATGGCTACACCTTC
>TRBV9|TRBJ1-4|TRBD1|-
CASSKVPGQGGAEKLFF
TGTGCCAGCAGCAAAGTCCCGGGACAGGGGGGAGCGGAAAAACTGTTTTTT
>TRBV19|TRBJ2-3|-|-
CASSRQPNTDTQYF
TGTGCCAGTAGTCGACAGCCGAATACAGATACGCAGTATTTT
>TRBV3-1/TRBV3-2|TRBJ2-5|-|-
CASSQATGVQETQYF
TGTGCCAGCAGCCAAGCGACGGGGGTCCAAGAGACCCAGTACTTC
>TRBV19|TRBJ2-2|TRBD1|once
CASSIQGDTGELFF
TGTGCCAGTAGTATCCAGGGGGACACCGGGGAGCTGTTTTTT
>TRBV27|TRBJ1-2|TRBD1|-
CASRRGGTGINYGYTF
TGTGCCAGCAGACGAGGAGGGACAGGGATAAACTATGGCTACACCTTC
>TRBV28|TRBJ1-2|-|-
CASSQPTGNGYTF
TGTGCCAGCAGTCAACCCACAGGGAACGGCTACACCTTC
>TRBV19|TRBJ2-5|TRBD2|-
CATDSLAGEETQYF
TGTGCCACCGACTCACTAGCGGGGGAAGAGACCCAGTACTTC
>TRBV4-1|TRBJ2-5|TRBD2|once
CASSRGTSGGYQETQYF
TGCGCCAGCAGCCGAGGGACTAGCGGGGGGTACCAAGAGACCCAGTACTTC
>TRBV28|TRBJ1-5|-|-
CASTTPRGHYSNQPQHF
TGTGCCAGCACCACCCCCCGAGGGCACTATAGCAATCAGCCCCAGCATTTT
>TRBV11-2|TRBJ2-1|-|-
CASSWDSPNEQFF
TGTGCCAGCAGCTGGGACTCCCCCAATGAGCAGTTCTTC
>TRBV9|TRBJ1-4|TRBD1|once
CASSSSPGQINEKLFF
TGTGCCAGCAGCTCGAGTCCGGGACAGATTAATGAAAAACTGTTTTTT
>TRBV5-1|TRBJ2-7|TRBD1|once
CASSPGQGSSYEQYF
TGCGCCAGCAGCCCGGGACAGGGGAGCTCCTACGAGCAGTACTTC